What follows describes a single T cell receptor beta chain. This sample stems from a study of T cell changes during pregnancy in multiple sclerosis. The CDR3 is 14 amino acids. The germline CDR1 and CDR2 sequences are MNHEY and SVGAGI. V lost 4 bases, J lost 5 bases, and 7 bases stayed unmatched. This table comes from immunoSEQ multiplex PCR, and its TCRdb copy is limited to in-frame clones, with some not included. The sample has tens of thousands of clones; roughly 93% are singletons. The source is a female donor with multiple sclerosis, enrolled in a pregnancy study. The rearrangement joins TRBV6-5 to TRBJ1-2; 7 positions match TRBD1. Source: peripheral blood, taken in the second trimester of pregnancy. CDR3 nucleotide sequence: TGTGCCAGCAGTTTGACAGGGCAGGGTTATGGCTACACCTTC. Residues: CASSLTGQGYGYTF.